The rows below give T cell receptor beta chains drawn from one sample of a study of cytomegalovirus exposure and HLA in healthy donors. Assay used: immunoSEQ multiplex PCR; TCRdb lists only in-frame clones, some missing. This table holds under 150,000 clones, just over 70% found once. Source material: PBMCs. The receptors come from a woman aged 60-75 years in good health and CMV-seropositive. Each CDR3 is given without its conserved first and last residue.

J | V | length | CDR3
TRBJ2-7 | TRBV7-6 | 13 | ASSLVTGRNYEQY
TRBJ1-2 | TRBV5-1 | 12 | ASSSRGGSYGYT
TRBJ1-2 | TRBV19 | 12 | ASTPPGSFYGYT
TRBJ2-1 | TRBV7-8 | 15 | ASSRRGAGSSYNEQF
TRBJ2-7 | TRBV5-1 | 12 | ASSLGQGLYEQY
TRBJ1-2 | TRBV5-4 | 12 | ASNHGQANYGYT
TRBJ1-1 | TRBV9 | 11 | ASRGGVSTEAF
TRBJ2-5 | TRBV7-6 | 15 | ASSLIGSGVSQETQY
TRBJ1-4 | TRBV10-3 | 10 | ATGGPNEKLF
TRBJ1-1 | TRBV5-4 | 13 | ASSQPQGQRIEAF
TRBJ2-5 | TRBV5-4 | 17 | ASSSAPRLAGGGGETQY
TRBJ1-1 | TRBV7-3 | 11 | ASSLTGSTEAF
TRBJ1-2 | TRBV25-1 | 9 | ASSEAYGYT
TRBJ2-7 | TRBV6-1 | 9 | ASSPTPEQY
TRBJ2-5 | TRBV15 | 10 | ATRRGGETQY
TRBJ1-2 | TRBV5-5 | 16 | ASSLKGTDSTHNYGYT
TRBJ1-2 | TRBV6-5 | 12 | ASSLTDSNYGYT
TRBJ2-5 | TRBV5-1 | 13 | ASSHGQGAGETQY
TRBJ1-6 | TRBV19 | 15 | ASSIGGGQGTYSPLH
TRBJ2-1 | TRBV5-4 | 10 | ASSLGGNEQF
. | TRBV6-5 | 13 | ASSRTAQGSYEQY
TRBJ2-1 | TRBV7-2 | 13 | ASSIIAGGRNEQF
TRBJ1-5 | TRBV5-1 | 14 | ASSLEQTGSNQPQH
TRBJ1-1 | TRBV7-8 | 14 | ASSLARTGTNTEAF
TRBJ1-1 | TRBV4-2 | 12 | ASSHPGQGTEAF
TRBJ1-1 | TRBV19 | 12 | ASTLQGASTEAF
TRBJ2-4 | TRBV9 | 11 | ASSDLTVNIQY
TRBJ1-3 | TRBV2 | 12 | ASRRQGNGNTIY
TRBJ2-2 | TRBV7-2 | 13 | ASSEAGANTGELF
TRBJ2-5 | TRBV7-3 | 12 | ASSLGTSGETQY
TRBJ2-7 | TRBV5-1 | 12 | ASSLGQSGDEQY
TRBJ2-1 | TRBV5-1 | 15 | ASSPLELAASHNEQF
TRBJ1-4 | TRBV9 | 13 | ASSVAGGAGEKLF